The clone carrying this T cell receptor beta chain occurred a few times. Two oligonucleotides, mixed equimolar, formed the beta constant-region primer covering TRBC1 and TRBC2. The ligated cDNA underwent four PCR rounds using SP2 and nested alpha and beta constant-region primers. Using its own MiXCR run on the UMI-ligation and nested PCR reads, TCRdb lists one record per CDR3 protein. The sample consists of about 120,000 distinct CDR3 sequences, 36% of them appearing once. These data are taken from a study of naive and memory T cell subsets. The sequence came from a human donor in good health. Sequencing was performed on central memory CD4+ T cells from blood.

The CDR3 DNA follows: TGTGCCAGCAGCCAAGCGCGGGGTGAGGGTGATACGCAGTATTTT. Its translation: CASSQARGEGDTQYF. The chain employs TRBV14 and TRBJ2-3; D might be TRBD2 (6 bases). The germline CDR1 and CDR2 sequences are SGHDN and FVKESK. This CDR3 region has 15 residues. Deletions cut 1 base from V and 6 bases from J, with 14 bases between.